This TCR beta chain was obtained from a study of CD8+CD57+ T cells in acquired aplastic anemia. This clonotype was picked up one time. The V gene's germline CDR1 is ENHRY and CDR2 SYGVKD. The V and J ends lost 4 bases and 4 bases, in that order; junction bases with no gene match: 10. This CDR3 spans 16 amino acids. The study profiled TCR beta VDJ and CDR3 using genomic DNA as template. TCRdb reanalysed the reads using MiXCR and keeps one entry per CDR3 protein. The table includes 200,000 or so distinct CDR3 sequences, roughly 64% detected once. The sequencing sample was made of sorted CD4+, CD8+, or CD8+CD57+ T cells (not recorded which) from PBMCs. The chain uses TRBV10-3 and TRBJ2-3; 8 nucleotides line up with TRBD2. The receptor was derived from a human donor with severe aplastic anemia or a healthy control (not recorded which). DNA of the CDR3: TGTGCCATCAGTGCCCAGAGCGGGAGTAGGCCAGATACGCAGTATTTT. This encodes CAISAQSGSRPDTQYF.